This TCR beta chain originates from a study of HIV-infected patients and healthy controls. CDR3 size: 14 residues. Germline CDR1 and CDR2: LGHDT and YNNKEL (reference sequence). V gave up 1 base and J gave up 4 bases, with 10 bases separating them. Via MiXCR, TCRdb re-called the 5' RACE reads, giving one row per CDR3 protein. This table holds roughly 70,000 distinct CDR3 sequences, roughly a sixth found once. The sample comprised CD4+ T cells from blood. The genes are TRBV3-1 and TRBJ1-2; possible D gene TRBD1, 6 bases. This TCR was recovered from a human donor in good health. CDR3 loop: CASSQGGQGYGYTF. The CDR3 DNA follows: TGTGCCAGCAGCCAAGGGGGGCAGGGCTATGGCTACACCTTC.